Listed here is a single T cell receptor (beta chain). Its matching antigen is unknown. This CDR3 is built from 15 residues. Germline assignment: CDR1 DFQATT and CDR2 SNEGSKA (reference sequence). V shed 0 bases, J shed 5 bases, and the junction held 5 bases outside the gene matches. Per sample, a minimum of 6 million PBMCs were isolated. Primed by a sample-barcoded 5' primer and a J-beta primer mix, a second PCR proceeded for roughly 7 to 12 cycles. In TCRdb, the 5' RACE reads were re-called with MiXCR into one record per CDR3 protein. The table has approximately 810,000 distinct CDR3 sequences, about 30% seen once. The entry originates in a study of blood T cells in healthy people across ages. Whole-study context: Using template switching, researchers captured about one barcoded beta molecule for each two T cells. Study-level points and caveats: PBMCs left unsorted prevented a conclusive naive versus antigen-experienced comparison. Older individuals had lower TCR beta diversity per million T cells (the decline was roughly linear).

This clonotype originated in an elderly woman in good health. This chain joins TRBV20-1 and TRBJ2-1; 9 nucleotides agree with TRBD2. The specimen was blood. The CDR3 protein is CSARDLVAGDNEQFF. The CDR3 DNA follows: TGCAGTGCTAGAGATTTAGTAGCGGGAGACAATGAGCAGTTCTTC.